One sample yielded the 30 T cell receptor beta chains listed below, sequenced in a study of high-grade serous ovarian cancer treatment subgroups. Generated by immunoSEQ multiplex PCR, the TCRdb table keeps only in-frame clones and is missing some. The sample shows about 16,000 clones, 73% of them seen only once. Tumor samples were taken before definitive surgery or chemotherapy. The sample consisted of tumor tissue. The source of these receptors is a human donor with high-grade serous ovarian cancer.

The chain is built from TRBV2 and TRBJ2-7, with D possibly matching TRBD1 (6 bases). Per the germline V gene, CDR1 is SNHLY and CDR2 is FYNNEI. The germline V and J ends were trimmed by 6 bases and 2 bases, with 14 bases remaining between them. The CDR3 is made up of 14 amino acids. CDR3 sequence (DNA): TGTGCCAGCAGGAAGGAACAGGGTACCTACGAGCAGTACTTC. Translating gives CASRKEQGTYEQYF.

The CDR3 protein is CASSLDGRDTQYF. The DNA of the CDR3 is TGTGCCAGCAGCTTAGACGGGAGGGATACGCAGTATTTT. The chain uses TRBV7-9 and TRBJ2-3, with 7 bases identical to TRBD2. Germline values: CDR1 SEHNR, CDR2 FQNEAQ (reference sequence). V trimming: 1 base; J trimming: 6 bases; junction bases outside the gene matches: 1. CDR3 length: 13 amino acids.

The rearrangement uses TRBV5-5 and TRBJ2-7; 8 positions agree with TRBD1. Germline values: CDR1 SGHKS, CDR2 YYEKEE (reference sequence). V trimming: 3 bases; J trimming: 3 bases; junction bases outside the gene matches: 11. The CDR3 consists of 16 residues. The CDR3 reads CASSSGQGSGNYEQYF. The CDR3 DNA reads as TGTGCCAGCAGCTCAGGACAGGGCAGTGGGAACTACGAGCAGTACTTC.

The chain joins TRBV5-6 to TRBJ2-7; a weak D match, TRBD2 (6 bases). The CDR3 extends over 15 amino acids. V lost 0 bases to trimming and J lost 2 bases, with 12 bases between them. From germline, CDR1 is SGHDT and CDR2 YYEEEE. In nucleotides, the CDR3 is TGTGCCAGCAGCTTGGTCGGGGGTCCCACCTACGAGCAGTACTTC. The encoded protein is CASSLVGGPTYEQYF.

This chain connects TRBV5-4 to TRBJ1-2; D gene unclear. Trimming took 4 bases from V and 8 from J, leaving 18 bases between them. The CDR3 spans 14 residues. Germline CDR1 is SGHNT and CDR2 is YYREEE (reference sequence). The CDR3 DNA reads TGTGCCAGCAGCATCGCGGGAGGTCGGCGCGGCTACACCTTC. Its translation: CASSIAGGRRGYTF.

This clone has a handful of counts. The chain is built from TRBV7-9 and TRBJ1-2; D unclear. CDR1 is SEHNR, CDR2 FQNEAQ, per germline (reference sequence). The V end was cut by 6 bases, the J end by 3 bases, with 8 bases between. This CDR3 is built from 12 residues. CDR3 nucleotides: TGTGCCAGCAGTGTGGGCCACTATGGCTACACCTTC. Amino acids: CASSVGHYGYTF.

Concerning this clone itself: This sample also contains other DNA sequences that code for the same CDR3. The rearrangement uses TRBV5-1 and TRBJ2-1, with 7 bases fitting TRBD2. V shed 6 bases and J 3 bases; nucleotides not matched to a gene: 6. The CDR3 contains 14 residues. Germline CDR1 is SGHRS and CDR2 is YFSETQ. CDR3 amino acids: CASTSGGGYNEQFF. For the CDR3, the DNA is TGCGCCAGCACCTCGGGCGGGGGCTACAATGAGCAGTTCTTC.

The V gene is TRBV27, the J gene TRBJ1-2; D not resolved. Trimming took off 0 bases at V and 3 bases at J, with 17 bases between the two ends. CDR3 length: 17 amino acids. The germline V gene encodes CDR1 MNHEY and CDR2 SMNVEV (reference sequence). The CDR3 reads CASSLSGRLGFYYGYTF. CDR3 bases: TGTGCCAGCAGTTTATCTGGCAGGTTGGGCTTTTACTATGGCTACACCTTC.

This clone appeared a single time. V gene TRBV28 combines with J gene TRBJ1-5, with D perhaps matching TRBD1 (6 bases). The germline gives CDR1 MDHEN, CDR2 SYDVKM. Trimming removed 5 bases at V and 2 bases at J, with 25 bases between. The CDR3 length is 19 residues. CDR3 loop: CASSAQTGIGLFGNQPQHF. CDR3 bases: TGTGCCAGCAGTGCCCAAACAGGGATCGGCCTTTTCGGCAATCAGCCCCAGCATTTT.

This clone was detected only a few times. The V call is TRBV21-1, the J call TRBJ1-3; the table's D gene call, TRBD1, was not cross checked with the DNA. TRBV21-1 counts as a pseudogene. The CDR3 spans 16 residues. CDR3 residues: CASSKPQSNSGNTIYF. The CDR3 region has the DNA TGTGCCAGCAGCAAACCCCAGTCCAACTCTGGAAACACCATATATTTT.

For the CDR3, the DNA is TGTGCCTGGGGGACAGGCCTTAACTATGGCTACACCTTC. Translating it yields CAWGTGLNYGYTF. The rearrangement uses TRBV30 and TRBJ1-2; the match to TRBD1 covers 8 bases. Germline-derived CDR1 and CDR2 are GTSNPN and SVGIG (reference sequence). The ends lost 5 bases at V and 1 base at J; junction bases unmatched: 3. This CDR3 contains 13 residues.

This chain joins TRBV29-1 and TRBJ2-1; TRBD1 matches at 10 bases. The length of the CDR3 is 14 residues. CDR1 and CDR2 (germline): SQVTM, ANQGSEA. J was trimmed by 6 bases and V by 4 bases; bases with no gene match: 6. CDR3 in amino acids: CSVVGTGVTNEQFF. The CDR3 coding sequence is TGCAGCGTTGTCGGGACAGGGGTTACCAATGAGCAGTTCTTC.

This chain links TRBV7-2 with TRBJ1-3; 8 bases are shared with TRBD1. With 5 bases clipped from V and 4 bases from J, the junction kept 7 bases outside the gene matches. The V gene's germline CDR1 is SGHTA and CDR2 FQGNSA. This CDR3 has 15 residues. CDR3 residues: CASSPSTGVGNTIYF. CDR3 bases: TGTGCCAGCAGCCCATCGACAGGGGTCGGAAACACCATATATTTT.

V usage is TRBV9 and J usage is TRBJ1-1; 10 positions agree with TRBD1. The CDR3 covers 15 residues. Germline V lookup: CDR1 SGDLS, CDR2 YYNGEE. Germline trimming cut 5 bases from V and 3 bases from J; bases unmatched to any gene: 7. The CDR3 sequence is CASRRGQGKDTEAFF. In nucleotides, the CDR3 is TGTGCCAGCAGGAGGGGACAGGGGAAGGACACTGAAGCTTTCTTT.

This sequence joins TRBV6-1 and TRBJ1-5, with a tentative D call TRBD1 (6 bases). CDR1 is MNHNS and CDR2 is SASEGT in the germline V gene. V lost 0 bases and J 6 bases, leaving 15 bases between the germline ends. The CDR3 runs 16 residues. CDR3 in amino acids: CASSEASGGAAQPQHF. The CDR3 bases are TGTGCCAGCAGTGAAGCCTCGGGGGGGGCGGCTCAGCCCCAGCATTTT.

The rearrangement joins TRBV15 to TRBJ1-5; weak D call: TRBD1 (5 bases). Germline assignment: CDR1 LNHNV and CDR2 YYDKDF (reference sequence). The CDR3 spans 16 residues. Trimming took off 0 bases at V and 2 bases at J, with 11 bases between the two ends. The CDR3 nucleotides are TGTGCCACCAGCAGAGATCTACAGGCACGCAATCAGCCCCAGCATTTT. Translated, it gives CATSRDLQARNQPQHF.

The CDR3 sequence: CASSWRQGADEQFF. DNA for the CDR3: TGTGCCAGCAGTTGGAGACAGGGGGCGGATGAGCAGTTCTTC. The rearrangement joins TRBV5-4 to TRBJ2-1, with 10 bases identical to TRBD1. CDR3 length equals 14 residues. The germline V gene has CDR1 SGHNT and CDR2 YYREEE (reference sequence). Trimming removed 5 bases from V and 8 bases from J; junction bases left unmatched: 7.

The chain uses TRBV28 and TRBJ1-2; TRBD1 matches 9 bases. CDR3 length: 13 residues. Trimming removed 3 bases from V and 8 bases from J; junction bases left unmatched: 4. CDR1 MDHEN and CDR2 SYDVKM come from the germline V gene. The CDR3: CASSFPDRGGYTF. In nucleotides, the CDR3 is TGTGCCAGCAGTTTCCCGGACAGGGGAGGCTACACCTTC.

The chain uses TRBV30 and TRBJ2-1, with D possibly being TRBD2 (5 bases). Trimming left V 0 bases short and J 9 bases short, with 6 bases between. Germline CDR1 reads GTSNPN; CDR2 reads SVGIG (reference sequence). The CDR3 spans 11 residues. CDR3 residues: CAWSVGGEQFF. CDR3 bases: TGTGCCTGGAGTGTAGGAGGTGAGCAGTTCTTC.

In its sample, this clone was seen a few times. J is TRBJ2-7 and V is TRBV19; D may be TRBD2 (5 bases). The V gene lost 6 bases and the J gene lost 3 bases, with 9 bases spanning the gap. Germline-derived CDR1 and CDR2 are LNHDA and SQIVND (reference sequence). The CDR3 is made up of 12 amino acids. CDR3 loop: CASSSGIYEQYF. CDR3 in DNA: TGTGCCAGTAGCTCGGGGATCTACGAGCAGTACTTC. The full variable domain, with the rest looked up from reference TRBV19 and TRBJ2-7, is DGGITQSPKYLFRKEGQNVTLSCEQNLNHDAMYWYRQDPGQGLRLIYYSQIVNDFQKGDIAEGYSVSREKKESFPLTVTSAQKNPTAFYLCASSSGIYEQYFGPGTRLTVT.

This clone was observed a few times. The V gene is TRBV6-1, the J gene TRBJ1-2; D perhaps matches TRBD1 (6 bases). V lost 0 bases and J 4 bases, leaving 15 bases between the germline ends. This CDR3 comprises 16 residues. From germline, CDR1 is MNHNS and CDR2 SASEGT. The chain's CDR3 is CASSEAPSPGAYGYTF. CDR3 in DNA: TGTGCCAGCAGTGAAGCCCCGTCCCCAGGGGCCTATGGCTACACCTTC.

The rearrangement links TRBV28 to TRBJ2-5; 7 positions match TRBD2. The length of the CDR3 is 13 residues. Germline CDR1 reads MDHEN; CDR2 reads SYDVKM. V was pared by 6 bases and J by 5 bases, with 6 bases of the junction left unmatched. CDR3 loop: CASSNSGGETQYF. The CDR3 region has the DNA TGTGCCAGCAGCAACTCCGGGGGGGAGACCCAGTACTTC.

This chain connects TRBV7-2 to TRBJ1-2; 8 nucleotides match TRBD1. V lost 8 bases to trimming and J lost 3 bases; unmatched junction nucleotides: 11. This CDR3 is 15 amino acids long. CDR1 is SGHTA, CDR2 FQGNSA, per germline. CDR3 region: CASGGPTGADYGYTF. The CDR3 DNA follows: TGTGCCAGCGGGGGCCCGACAGGGGCAGACTATGGCTACACCTTC.

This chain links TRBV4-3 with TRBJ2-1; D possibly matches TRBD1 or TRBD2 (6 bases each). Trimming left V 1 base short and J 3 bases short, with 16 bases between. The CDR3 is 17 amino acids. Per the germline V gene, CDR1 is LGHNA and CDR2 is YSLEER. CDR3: CASSQVAHKGGYNEQFF. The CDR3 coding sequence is TGCGCCAGCAGCCAAGTCGCCCATAAGGGGGGCTACAATGAGCAGTTCTTC.

CDR3 amino acids: CASSLVGNYEQYF. CDR3 DNA: TGTGCCAGCAGCTTAGTTGGGAACTACGAGCAGTACTTC. This rearrangement joins TRBV11-3 to TRBJ2-5; D gene ambiguous. The end of the DNA fits TRBJ2-7 better, so the J call may be wrong. The germline gives CDR1 SGHNT, CDR2 YENEEA. The CDR3 contains 13 residues.

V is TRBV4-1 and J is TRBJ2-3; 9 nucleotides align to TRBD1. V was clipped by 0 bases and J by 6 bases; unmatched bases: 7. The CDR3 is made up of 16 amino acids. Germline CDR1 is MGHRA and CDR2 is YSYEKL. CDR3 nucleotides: TGCGCCAGCAGCCAAGAAAGGGACAGGGTAGATGATACGCAGTATTTT. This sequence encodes CASSQERDRVDDTQYF.

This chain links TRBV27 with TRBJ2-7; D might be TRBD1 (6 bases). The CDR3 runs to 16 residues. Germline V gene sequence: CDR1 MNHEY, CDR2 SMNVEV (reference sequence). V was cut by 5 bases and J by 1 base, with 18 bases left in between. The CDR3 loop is CASSPDRRWGSYEQYF. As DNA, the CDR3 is TGTGCCAGCAGTCCAGACAGGCGTTGGGGATCCTACGAGCAGTACTTC.

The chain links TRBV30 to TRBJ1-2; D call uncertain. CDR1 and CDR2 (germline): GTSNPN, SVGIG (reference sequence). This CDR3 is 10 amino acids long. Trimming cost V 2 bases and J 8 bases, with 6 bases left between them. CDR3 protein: CAWSLGGYTF. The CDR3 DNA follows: TGTGCCTGGAGTCTCGGAGGCTACACCTTC.

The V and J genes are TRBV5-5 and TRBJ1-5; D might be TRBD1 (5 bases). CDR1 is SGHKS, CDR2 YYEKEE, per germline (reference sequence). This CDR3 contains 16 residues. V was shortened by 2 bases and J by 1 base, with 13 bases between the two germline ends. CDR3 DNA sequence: TGTGCCAGCAGCTTACAGTCAGGGCCCAGCAATCAGCCCCAGCATTTT. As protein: CASSLQSGPSNQPQHF.

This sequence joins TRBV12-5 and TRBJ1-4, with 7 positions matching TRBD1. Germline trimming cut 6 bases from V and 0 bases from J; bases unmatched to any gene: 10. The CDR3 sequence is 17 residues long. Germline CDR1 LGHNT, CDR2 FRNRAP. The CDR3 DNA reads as TGTGCTAGTGGCCGTCGACAGGGATGGGCAACTAATGAAAAACTGTTTTTT. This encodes CASGRRQGWATNEKLFF.